Listed below are T cell receptor beta chains from one sample, sequenced in a study of cytomegalovirus exposure and HLA in healthy donors. Clones were read by immunoSEQ multiplex PCR, and TCRdb kept only the in-frame ones, dropping some. The data hold roughly 59,000 clones, with 95% observed a single time. The sample consisted of PBMCs. These receptors were obtained from a woman aged 18-29 years in good health and CMV-seropositive. The CDR3 runs from the conserved cysteine through the conserved F or W. The order of the fields is V gene, CDR3 protein.

>TRBV5-1
CASSFRYREYGELFF
>TRBV28
CASESTDTQYF
>TRBV6-1
CASSARPSGLAGVHEQYF
>TRBV28
CASSLVYFSYEQYF
>TRBV5-6
CASSPAAGEKLFF
>TRBV5-6
CASSLDWSSGNTIYF
>TRBV11-2
CASSFGPDGGYEQYF
>TRBV5-1
CASSLSLGLGF
>TRBV6-1
CASSAQGPYNEQFF
>TRBV28
CASSFQTGGYEQYF
>TRBV15
CATSTLDGGVYNEQFF
>TRBV6-1
CASETLKGETQYF
>TRBV6-6
CASTKDRGNQPQHF
>TRBV5-4
CASSSLAGVNTGELFF
>TRBV20-1
CSKRGIHEQYF
>TRBV10-3
CAIRSGTPETQYF
>TRBV30
CAWSVWGPQETQYF
>TRBV5-4
CASSLLQRNNEQFF
>TRBV27
CASKDRAKNYGYTF
>TRBV29-1
CSVESGYGYTF
>TRBV30
CAWSSRGARGYTF
>TRBV11-2
CASSSSGVGETQYF
>TRBV2
CASSDGSNLYEQYF
>TRBV5-1
CASSTGESRTQYF
>TRBV29-1
CSVGDLTDRGPYEQYF
>TRBV7-6
CASSSSFGGEQYF
>TRBV6-5
CASNRMRGGGYEQYF
>TRBV28
CASSLPQPGNQPQHF
>TRBV7-9
CASSFPGATYGYTF
>TRBV6-5
CASSYLDRQEKLFF
>TRBV9
CASSVRPDSSHINEQFF
>TRBV28
CASKRSNTEAFF
>TRBV28
CASSRGLAGVRKTQYF
>TRBV5-5
CASSLVPGTQYF
>TRBV28
CATSMPGGLADTQYF
>TRBV5-8
CASSLRQSATEAFF
>TRBV28
CASSPPTGTGVGGYTF
>TRBV7-2
CASSLTPPRRPYNEQFF
>TRBV9
CASREVETENSPLHF
>TRBV2
CASSILARSTDTQYF
>TRBV6-4
CASSTPRWEQYF
>TRBV6-6
CASSYQGHSNQPQHF
>TRBV5-4
CASSFLRDRPSTDTQYF
>TRBV30
CAWSEDSRDSGEQYF
>TRBV4-2
CASSQEGGAPDTQYF
>TRBV27
CASKRGGASEKLFF
>TRBV6-1
CASLKGQSSYEQYF
>TRBV6-1
CASSEAAAANYGYTF